This T cell receptor (beta chain) derives from a study of blood T cell repertoires in COVID-19. The overall study: Some COVID-19 samples were acute and others convalescent; all came from the United States, Italy and Spain. T cells, B-cell-depleted T cells, or PBMCs provided the cDNA or gDNA that served as material.

Authors' data handling: How many nucleated cells were present was estimated from reference gene primer amplification. TCRdb keeps only in-frame clones here, not all; method: immunoSEQ multiplex PCR. V, J and clone size were drawn from that table, and D and trimming were deduced from the DNA. The sample holds roughly 99,000 clones; 89% are singletons and the top ten take 4.5% to 6%. Trimming stripped 3 bases from V and 7 bases from J, with 13 bases between. In germline, CDR1 is LGHNA, CDR2 YSLEER. The CDR3 has 14 amino acids. This chain uses TRBV4-3 with TRBJ2-1; possibly TRBD2 for D (6 bases). The sequenced material came from peripheral blood. This clonotype was obtained from a man aged 35-49 years with active or convalescent COVID-19. DNA for the CDR3: TGCGCCAGCAGCCAGGTATCGCGGGGAAATGAGCAGTTCTTC. It codes for CASSQVSRGNEQFF.